This T cell receptor (beta chain) was captured in a study of identical twins. Template switching introduced a universal primer site, and the cDNA bore unique molecular identifiers. One entry per CDR3 protein results from TCRdb running MiXCR on the 5' RACE reads. The table shows about 810,000 distinct CDR3 sequences, with 9% to 15% occurring only once. The CDR3 spans 12 residues. CDR1 LGHDT and CDR2 YNNKEL come from the germline V gene (reference sequence). V gave up 5 bases and J gave up 15 bases, with 17 bases separating them. Whole-study results and caveats: Twins' excess sharing was less marked for out-of-frame beta sequences.

In regard to this clonotype: The antigen remains unidentified.

This same sample was also part of a study on yellow fever vaccine responses in identical twins. Per that paper: The T cell response to vaccination in identical twins was reportedly partly convergent and partly personalized.

The source of this sequence is a woman under 30 in good health. This rearrangement joins TRBV3-1 to TRBJ2-1; no clear D gene. Source material: PBMCs. Written as DNA, the CDR3 is TGTGCCAGCAGCTCCCCTCTGGTTGGCCTGTTCTTC. This translates into CASSSPLVGLFF.